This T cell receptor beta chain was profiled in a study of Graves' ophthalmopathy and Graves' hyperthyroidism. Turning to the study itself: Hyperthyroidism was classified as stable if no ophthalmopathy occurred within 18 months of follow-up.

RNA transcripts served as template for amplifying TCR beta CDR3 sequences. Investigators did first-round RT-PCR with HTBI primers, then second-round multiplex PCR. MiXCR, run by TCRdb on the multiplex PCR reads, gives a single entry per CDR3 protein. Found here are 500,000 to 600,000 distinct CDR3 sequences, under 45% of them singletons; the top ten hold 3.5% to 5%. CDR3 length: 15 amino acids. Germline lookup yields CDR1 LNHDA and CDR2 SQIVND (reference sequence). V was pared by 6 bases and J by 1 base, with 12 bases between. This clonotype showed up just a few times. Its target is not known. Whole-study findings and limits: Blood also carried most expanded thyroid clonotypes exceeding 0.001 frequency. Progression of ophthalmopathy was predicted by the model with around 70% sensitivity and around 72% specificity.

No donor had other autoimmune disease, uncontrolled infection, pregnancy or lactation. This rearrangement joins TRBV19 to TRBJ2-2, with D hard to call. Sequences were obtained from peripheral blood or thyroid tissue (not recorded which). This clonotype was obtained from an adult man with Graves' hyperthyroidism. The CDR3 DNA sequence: TGTGCCAGTAGGCTAGGCAGCCAGAACACCGGGGAGCTGTTTTTT. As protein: CASRLGSQNTGELFF.